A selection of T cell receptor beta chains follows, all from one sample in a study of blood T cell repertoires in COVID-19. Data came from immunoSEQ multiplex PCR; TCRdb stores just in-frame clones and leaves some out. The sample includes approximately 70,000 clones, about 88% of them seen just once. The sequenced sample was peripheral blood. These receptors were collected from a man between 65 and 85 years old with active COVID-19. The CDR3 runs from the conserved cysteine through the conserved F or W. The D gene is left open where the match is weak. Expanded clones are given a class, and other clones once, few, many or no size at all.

CDR3aa: CASRRGEQETQYF; CDR3nt: TGTGCCAGTAGAAGGGGCGAGCAAGAGACCCAGTACTTC; abundance: -; d_gene: -; j_gene: TRBJ2-5; v_gene: TRBV19
CDR3aa: CASSRGGSDEKLFF; CDR3nt: TGTGCCAGCAGTCGGGGGGGGAGCGACGAAAAACTGTTTTTT; abundance: -; d_gene: -; j_gene: TRBJ1-4; v_gene: TRBV2
CDR3aa: CASSLTGLATQETQYF; CDR3nt: TGTGCCAGCAGTTTGACGGGACTAGCGACTCAAGAGACCCAGTACTTC; abundance: -; d_gene: TRBD2; j_gene: TRBJ2-5; v_gene: TRBV28
CDR3aa: CASTSGGQETQYF; CDR3nt: TGTGCCAGCACCTCAGGGGGGCAAGAGACCCAGTACTTC; abundance: -; d_gene: -; j_gene: TRBJ2-5; v_gene: TRBV28
CDR3aa: CASSPTPTSGRGVGETQYF; CDR3nt: TGTGCCAGCAGCCCGACCCCCACTAGCGGGAGGGGAGTAGGAGAGACCCAGTACTTC; abundance: -; d_gene: TRBD2; j_gene: TRBJ2-5; v_gene: TRBV7-2
CDR3aa: CASSPGGRGNTEAFF; CDR3nt: TGTGCCAGCAGCCCGGGGGGCAGGGGAAACACTGAAGCTTTCTTT; abundance: -; d_gene: -; j_gene: TRBJ1-1; v_gene: TRBV5-4
CDR3aa: CASSRQLQETQYF; CDR3nt: TGTGCCAGCAGCAGACAGCTTCAAGAGACCCAGTACTTC; abundance: -; d_gene: -; j_gene: TRBJ2-5; v_gene: TRBV28
CDR3aa: CASSAEGVPGELFF; CDR3nt: TGTGCCAGCAGCGCAGAGGGGGTCCCCGGGGAGCTGTTTTTT; abundance: -; d_gene: -; j_gene: TRBJ2-2; v_gene: TRBV11-3
CDR3aa: CASSVGSVSTDTQYF; CDR3nt: TGTGCCAGCAGCGTAGGGTCAGTTAGCACAGATACGCAGTATTTT; abundance: -; d_gene: -; j_gene: TRBJ2-3; v_gene: TRBV9
CDR3aa: CASSPVVGWEQFF; CDR3nt: TGTGCCAGCAGCCCCGTAGTGGGCTGGGAGCAGTTCTTC; abundance: -; d_gene: -; j_gene: TRBJ2-1; v_gene: TRBV5-6
CDR3aa: CASSRAGGSGGYTF; CDR3nt: TGTGCCAGCAGCCGCGCAGGGGGTTCCGGGGGCTACACCTTC; abundance: -; d_gene: TRBD1; j_gene: TRBJ1-2; v_gene: TRBV13
CDR3aa: CASSGRGTGALSGDTQYF; CDR3nt: TGTGCCAGCAGCGGCAGAGGGACAGGGGCCCTTAGCGGAGATACGCAGTATTTT; abundance: -; d_gene: TRBD1; j_gene: TRBJ2-3; v_gene: TRBV9
CDR3aa: CASSPTSGSYEQYF; CDR3nt: TGCGCCAGCAGCCCCACTAGCGGCTCCTACGAGCAGTACTTC; abundance: -; d_gene: TRBD2; j_gene: TRBJ2-7; v_gene: TRBV5-1
CDR3aa: CASSQVGSGMGGQQFF; CDR3nt: TGTGCCAGCAGCCAGGTGGGGAGCGGGATGGGGGGCCAGCAGTTCTTC; abundance: -; d_gene: -; j_gene: TRBJ2-1; v_gene: TRBV3-1/TRBV3-2
CDR3aa: CASSLGTSGRVATQYF; CDR3nt: TGTGCCAGCAGCTTAGGTACTAGCGGGAGAGTCGCTACGCAGTATTTT; abundance: -; d_gene: TRBD2; j_gene: TRBJ2-3; v_gene: TRBV7-2
CDR3aa: CATGDREQETQYF; CDR3nt: TGTGCCACGGGGGACAGGGAACAAGAGACCCAGTACTTC; abundance: -; d_gene: TRBD1; j_gene: TRBJ2-5; v_gene: TRBV24-1
CDR3aa: CASSPLAGGLNVPDTQYF; CDR3nt: TGTGCCAGCAGCCCACTAGCGGGAGGACTGAACGTCCCAGATACGCAGTATTTT; abundance: -; d_gene: TRBD2; j_gene: TRBJ2-3; v_gene: TRBV6-2/TRBV6-3
CDR3aa: CSVHPGGGTNTGELFF; CDR3nt: TGCAGCGTCCACCCTGGGGGGGGAACGAACACCGGGGAGCTGTTTTTT; abundance: -; d_gene: TRBD2; j_gene: TRBJ2-2; v_gene: TRBV29-1
CDR3aa: CASSPTSQGLYSNQPQHF; CDR3nt: TGTGCCAGCAGTCCAACATCACAGGGCCTTTATAGCAATCAGCCCCAGCATTTT; abundance: -; d_gene: -; j_gene: TRBJ1-5; v_gene: TRBV28
CDR3aa: CASSTRARLAGEDNEQFF; CDR3nt: TGTGCCAGTAGTACGAGGGCCCGACTAGCGGGAGAGGACAATGAGCAGTTCTTC; abundance: -; d_gene: TRBD2; j_gene: TRBJ2-1; v_gene: TRBV19
CDR3aa: CASIRDGTTGGYGYTF; CDR3nt: TGTGCCAGCATTCGGGATGGGACGACAGGGGGATATGGCTACACCTTC; abundance: -; d_gene: TRBD1; j_gene: TRBJ1-2; v_gene: TRBV5-5
CDR3aa: CASSYFDRGRSPLHF; CDR3nt: TGTGCCAGCAGTTACTTCGACAGGGGAAGGTCACCCCTCCACTTT; abundance: -; d_gene: TRBD1; j_gene: TRBJ1-6; v_gene: TRBV6-5
CDR3aa: CASSRGKGNNEQFF; CDR3nt: TGTGCCAGCAGCAGGGGGAAGGGGAACAATGAGCAGTTCTTC; abundance: -; d_gene: -; j_gene: TRBJ2-1; v_gene: TRBV9
CDR3aa: CASSRAAGYEQHF; CDR3nt: TGTGCCAGTAGTAGGGCTGCGGGCTACGAGCAGCACTTC; abundance: -; d_gene: -; j_gene: TRBJ2-7; v_gene: TRBV19
CDR3aa: CSVGENSNQPQHF; CDR3nt: TGCAGCGTTGGGGAGAATAGCAATCAGCCCCAGCATTTT; abundance: -; d_gene: -; j_gene: TRBJ1-5; v_gene: TRBV29-1
CDR3aa: CATRGAGHGEQYF; CDR3nt: TGTGCCACCCGGGGGGCGGGGCACGGGGAGCAGTACTTC; abundance: -; d_gene: -; j_gene: TRBJ2-7; v_gene: TRBV10-3
CDR3aa: CSARETLAKNIQYF; CDR3nt: TGCAGCGCCCGGGAAACACTAGCCAAAAACATTCAGTACTTC; abundance: few; d_gene: -; j_gene: TRBJ2-4; v_gene: TRBV29-1
CDR3aa: CASRTTGGYETQYF; CDR3nt: TGTGCCAGCAGGACGACAGGGGGATACGAGACCCAGTACTTC; abundance: -; d_gene: TRBD1; j_gene: TRBJ2-5; v_gene: TRBV6-5
CDR3aa: CSVDLRQGENTIYF; CDR3nt: TGCAGCGTTGACCTAAGACAGGGTGAAAACACCATATATTTT; abundance: -; d_gene: TRBD1; j_gene: TRBJ1-3; v_gene: TRBV29-1
CDR3aa: CASSLGGIGYEQYF; CDR3nt: TGTGCCAGCAGCTTAGGCGGGATCGGCTACGAGCAGTACTTC; abundance: few; d_gene: -; j_gene: TRBJ2-7; v_gene: TRBV7-2
CDR3aa: CASSLGTGSSGNTIYF; CDR3nt: TGTGCCAGCAGCTTAGGAACGGGGAGCTCTGGAAACACCATATATTTT; abundance: -; d_gene: -; j_gene: TRBJ1-3; v_gene: TRBV7-6
CDR3aa: CASSQTGGTGELFF; CDR3nt: TGCGCCAGCAGCCAAACAGGGGGCACCGGGGAGCTGTTTTTT; abundance: -; d_gene: TRBD1; j_gene: TRBJ2-2; v_gene: TRBV4-1
CDR3aa: CASTPWPSGGKTQYF; CDR3nt: TGTGCCAGCACCCCCTGGCCTAGCGGGGGGAAGACCCAGTACTTC; abundance: -; d_gene: TRBD2; j_gene: TRBJ2-5; v_gene: TRBV27
CDR3aa: CASSPRQGSVYGYTF; CDR3nt: TGTGCCAGCAGTCCCCGACAGGGGTCCGTCTATGGCTACACCTTC; abundance: -; d_gene: TRBD1; j_gene: TRBJ1-2; v_gene: TRBV6-2/TRBV6-3
CDR3aa: CASSHGTGAYEQYF; CDR3nt: TGTGCCAGCAGCCACGGGACAGGGGCCTACGAGCAGTACTTC; abundance: once; d_gene: TRBD1; j_gene: TRBJ2-7; v_gene: TRBV3-1/TRBV3-2
CDR3aa: CASSLPDRGNQPQHF; CDR3nt: TGTGCCAGCAGCCTGCCCGACAGGGGCAATCAGCCCCAGCATTTT; abundance: once; d_gene: -; j_gene: TRBJ1-5; v_gene: TRBV21-1
CDR3aa: CASTPDRARGSYQPQHF; CDR3nt: TGTGCCAGCACCCCGGACAGGGCGAGGGGTTCCTATCAGCCCCAGCATTTT; abundance: -; d_gene: TRBD1; j_gene: TRBJ1-5; v_gene: TRBV2
CDR3aa: CASSQVGGRLRYNEQFF; CDR3nt: TGCGCCAGCAGCCAGGTGGGCGGGAGGCTCCGATACAATGAGCAGTTCTTC; abundance: -; d_gene: TRBD2; j_gene: TRBJ2-1; v_gene: TRBV4-1
CDR3aa: CASGAGVPDTQYF; CDR3nt: TGTGCCTCCGGAGCGGGAGTCCCAGATACGCAGTATTTT; abundance: -; d_gene: TRBD2; j_gene: TRBJ2-3; v_gene: TRBV12-3/TRBV12-4
CDR3aa: CASSPGQADNEQFF; CDR3nt: TGCGCCTCATCCCCGGGACAGGCCGACAATGAGCAGTTCTTC; abundance: -; d_gene: TRBD1; j_gene: TRBJ2-1; v_gene: TRBV23-1
CDR3aa: CASTKEGTEAFF; CDR3nt: TGTGCCAGCACCAAGGAGGGGACTGAAGCTTTCTTT; abundance: -; d_gene: -; j_gene: TRBJ1-1; v_gene: TRBV2
CDR3aa: CASRRGRTGELFF; CDR3nt: TGTGCCAGCAGGAGGGGGCGCACCGGGGAGCTGTTTTTT; abundance: -; d_gene: TRBD1; j_gene: TRBJ2-2; v_gene: TRBV5-6
CDR3aa: CASSYPGQAMNTEAFF; CDR3nt: TGTGCCAGCAGTTACCCGGGACAGGCCATGAACACTGAAGCTTTCTTT; abundance: medium-sized; d_gene: TRBD1; j_gene: TRBJ1-1; v_gene: TRBV6-6
CDR3aa: CSVRSGRTSFNYEQYF; CDR3nt: TGCAGCGTCCGTAGCGGGAGGACCTCCTTTAACTACGAGCAGTACTTC; abundance: -; d_gene: TRBD2; j_gene: TRBJ2-7; v_gene: TRBV29-1
CDR3aa: CASSDRQVREKLFF; CDR3nt: TGTGCCAGCAGTGACAGACAGGTCCGGGAAAAACTGTTTTTT; abundance: medium-sized; d_gene: -; j_gene: TRBJ1-4; v_gene: TRBV28
CDR3aa: CASSGQTGAQQPQHF; CDR3nt: TGTGCCAGCAGTGGCCAGACAGGGGCCCAGCAGCCCCAGCATTTT; abundance: -; d_gene: TRBD1; j_gene: TRBJ1-5; v_gene: TRBV6-6
CDR3aa: CASSPPLVGGTEAFF; CDR3nt: TGTGCCAGCAGCCCCCCCTTGGTCGGGGGCACTGAAGCTTTCTTT; abundance: -; d_gene: -; j_gene: TRBJ1-1; v_gene: TRBV7-2
CDR3aa: CASRGGPRLEQYF; CDR3nt: TGTGCCAGCAGAGGGGGCCCCCGTTTGGAGCAGTACTTC; abundance: -; d_gene: TRBD1; j_gene: TRBJ2-7; v_gene: TRBV27
CDR3aa: CASSLGRGPHPGSTIYF; CDR3nt: TGTGCCAGCAGCTTGGGGAGGGGACCTCATCCTGGAAGCACCATATATTTT; abundance: -; d_gene: -; j_gene: TRBJ1-3; v_gene: TRBV5-6
CDR3aa: CASSLEPRTDHQETQYF; CDR3nt: TGTGCCAGCAGCTTGGAGCCGAGGACAGACCACCAAGAGACCCAGTACTTC; abundance: -; d_gene: -; j_gene: TRBJ2-5; v_gene: TRBV5-8
CDR3aa: CASSGPGQGAYGYTF; CDR3nt: TGTGCCAGCAGCGGTCCGGGACAGGGGGCCTATGGCTACACCTTC; abundance: -; d_gene: -; j_gene: TRBJ1-2; v_gene: TRBV21-1
CDR3aa: CASSRTSQNTGELFF; CDR3nt: TGTGCCAGCAGCCGGACTAGCCAGAACACCGGGGAGCTGTTTTTT; abundance: -; d_gene: TRBD2; j_gene: TRBJ2-2; v_gene: TRBV7-2
CDR3aa: CASSFFGGPTNEKLFF; CDR3nt: TGTGCCAGCAGTTTTTTTGGGGGCCCAACTAATGAAAAACTGTTTTTT; abundance: few; d_gene: -; j_gene: TRBJ1-4; v_gene: TRBV28
CDR3aa: CSVPRAGPETQYF; CDR3nt: TGCAGCGTTCCAAGAGCGGGACCAGAGACCCAGTACTTC; abundance: -; d_gene: TRBD2; j_gene: TRBJ2-5; v_gene: TRBV29-1
CDR3aa: CASSPPGTSGRGQYF; CDR3nt: TGCGCCAGCAGCCCCCCCGGGACTAGCGGGAGGGGGCAGTACTTC; abundance: once; d_gene: TRBD2; j_gene: TRBJ2-7; v_gene: TRBV4-1
CDR3aa: CASSPGGAGQETQYF; CDR3nt: TGTGCCAGCAGCCCGGGCGGGGCTGGGCAAGAGACCCAGTACTTC; abundance: once; d_gene: -; j_gene: TRBJ2-5; v_gene: TRBV7-2
CDR3aa: CASSMGSSYNEQFF; CDR3nt: TGTGCCAGTAGTATGGGGAGCTCCTACAATGAGCAGTTCTTC; abundance: -; d_gene: -; j_gene: TRBJ2-1; v_gene: TRBV19
CDR3aa: CASSPRRGGNSPLHF; CDR3nt: TGTGCCAGCAGCCCCCGGAGGGGGGGTAATTCACCCCTCCACTTT; abundance: -; d_gene: -; j_gene: TRBJ1-6; v_gene: TRBV11-3